This entry lists 25 T cell receptor beta chains sequenced from one sample in a study of early T cells in non-severe SARS-CoV-2 infection. MiXCR was run by TCRdb on the 5' RACE reads, yielding one entry per CDR3 protein. Of 75,000 to 100,000 distinct CDR3 sequences in the sample, roughly 15% were seen once. Sequences were obtained from whole blood. These receptors were collected from an adult who was a healthcare worker with PCR-confirmed SARS-CoV-2 infection or an uninfected control (not recorded which).

This clonotype has ten or more counts. The gene calls are TRBV7-9 and TRBJ2-4; D not certain. This CDR3 has 15 residues. The germline V and J ends were trimmed by 4 bases and 0 bases, with 10 bases remaining between them. The germline gives CDR1 SEHNR, CDR2 FQNEAQ (reference sequence). This chain's CDR3 is CASSSDGPAKNIQYF. The CDR3 DNA is TGTGCCAGCAGCTCGGACGGACCAGCCAAAAACATTCAGTACTTC.

This clonotype appeared a few times. This chain connects TRBV18 to TRBJ1-1; D unresolved. This CDR3 region has 13 residues. V was shortened by 3 bases and J by 8 bases, with 13 bases between the two germline ends. CDR1 and CDR2 from the germline V gene are KGHSH and LQKENI. This chain's CDR3 is CASSPDTGFEAFF. As DNA, the CDR3 is TGTGCCAGCTCACCCGATACCGGGTTCGAAGCTTTCTTT.

In its sample, this clonotype was seen once. The chain joins TRBV6-6 to TRBJ2-7; no firm D call. CDR1 is MNHNY and CDR2 is SVGAGI in the germline V gene (reference sequence). The CDR3 has 14 amino acids. Between the trimmed V and J ends, which lost 3 bases and 0 bases, there was a span of 9 bases. The DNA for the CDR3 is TGTGCCAGCAGTTATCGTCTGAGCTCCTACGAGCAGTACTTC. Translating gives CASSYRLSSYEQYF.

This chain links TRBV12-3 or TRBV12-4 with TRBJ2-7, with a possible D match to TRBD2 (5 bases). The V end was cut by 5 bases, the J end by 2 bases, with 7 bases between. The CDR3 has 12 amino acids. The CDR3 sequence: CASSAGTYEQYF. In DNA form, the CDR3 reads TGTGCCAGCAGTGCCGGGACCTACGAGCAGTACTTC.

In its sample, this clonotype was seen a few times. The chain employs TRBV21-1 and TRBJ2-3; the D call TRBD2 from the table was never checked on the DNA. TRBV21-1 is labeled a pseudogene. The CDR3 spans 12 residues. The CDR3 sequence: CASSPLEDTQYF. CDR3 DNA: TGTGCCAGCAGCCCACTAGAAGATACGCAGTATTTT.

There are a few counts of this clonotype. The chain is built from TRBV29-1 and TRBJ2-1; 7 bases are a match to TRBD2. The CDR3 contains 13 residues. CDR1 and CDR2 from the germline V gene are SQVTM and ANQGSEA. V trimming: 4 bases; J trimming: 4 bases; junction bases outside the gene matches: 4. The CDR3 protein is CSVVLADYNEQFF. CDR3 bases: TGCAGCGTTGTTCTAGCGGATTACAATGAGCAGTTCTTC.

The rearrangement links TRBV5-1 to TRBJ1-5; D remains ambiguous. CDR1 and CDR2 from the germline V gene are SGHRS and YFSETQ. V lost 0 bases, J lost 0 bases, and 4 bases lay in between. The CDR3 is 14 amino acids. CDR3 sequence reads: CASSLGSSNQPQHF. The CDR3 coding sequence is TGCGCCAGCAGCTTGGGATCTAGCAATCAGCCCCAGCATTTT.

This clonotype occurred a few times. V and J are TRBV29-1 and TRBJ1-1, with D possibly TRBD1 on 6 matching bases. V lost 0 bases, J lost 1 base, and 27 bases lay in between. CDR3 size: 20 residues. In germline, CDR1 is SQVTM, CDR2 ANQGSEA. DNA for the CDR3: TGCAGCGTTGAAGATCGTACCTTGTTGGGACACGGGGATGGGAACACTGAAGCTTTCTTT. Its translation: CSVEDRTLLGHGDGNTEAFF.

This clonotype was seen once. The chain couples TRBV20-1 to TRBJ2-7; D uncertain. The CDR3 is 14 amino acids. Germline CDR1 is DFQATT and CDR2 is SNEGSKA (reference sequence). Trimming left V 0 bases short and J 3 bases short, with 12 bases between. CDR3 loop: CSARESHVDYEQYF. The CDR3 region has the DNA TGCAGTGCTAGAGAAAGCCACGTAGACTACGAGCAGTACTTC.

This clonotype was picked up many times. The chain employs TRBV7-9 and TRBJ1-3; D unclear. This CDR3 spans 19 amino acids. Trimming left V 6 bases short and J 0 bases short, with 24 bases between. Germline V lookup: CDR1 SEHNR, CDR2 FQNEAQ (reference sequence). In nucleotides, the CDR3 is TGTGCCAGCAGTCACACCGTCCTCGGACTGCTGAGCTCTGGAAACACCATATATTTT. Its translation: CASSHTVLGLLSSGNTIYF.

This clonotype occurred many times. V and J are TRBV27 and TRBJ2-5; TRBD2 agrees at 7 bases. Per germline, CDR1 MNHEY and CDR2 SMNVEV (reference sequence). This CDR3 comprises 14 residues. The J segment lost 5 bases and the V segment lost 6 bases, leaving 9 bases of the junction unmatched. The CDR3 DNA reads TGTGCCAGCAGCAATGCGGGAGTACAGGAGACCCAGTACTTC. Translated: CASSNAGVQETQYF.

The rearrangement links TRBV6-1 to TRBJ2-4; D is perhaps TRBD1 (5 bases). This CDR3 is 15 amino acids long. V shed 5 bases and J shed 1 base, with 12 bases lying between them. Germline assignment: CDR1 MNHNS and CDR2 SASEGT. In DNA form, the CDR3 reads TGTGCCAGCAGTACCACAGGATTTGCCAAAAACATTCAGTACTTC. Protein sequence: CASSTTGFAKNIQYF.

The chain uses TRBV6-5 and TRBJ2-4; a weak D match, TRBD2 (7 bases). This CDR3 contains 17 residues. V was pared by 4 bases and J by 2 bases, with 18 bases between. The germline V gene encodes CDR1 MNHEY and CDR2 SVGAGI. The CDR3 region is CASSSLSGGVSKNIQYF. As DNA, the CDR3 is TGTGCCAGCAGTTCCCTCTCGGGGGGCGTTTCCAAAAACATTCAGTACTTC.

This clonotype was recorded a few times. The rearrangement joins TRBV7-6 to TRBJ2-7; D assignment may be TRBD1 or TRBD2 (5 bases each). The CDR3 is made up of 13 amino acids. V was pared by 4 bases and J by 6 bases, with 13 bases between. The germline V gene has CDR1 SGHVS and CDR2 FNYEAQ. The CDR3 DNA reads as TGTGCCAGCAGCTCCGGGACGACGAGCGAGCAGTACTTC. Protein: CASSSGTTSEQYF.

The V gene is TRBV29-1, the J gene TRBJ2-5; the match to TRBD2 covers 9 bases. Trimming cost V 6 bases and J 0 bases; bases outside gene matches: 5. The CDR3 contains 14 residues. Germline CDR1 and CDR2: SQVTM and ANQGSEA. The CDR3 nucleotides read TGCAGCGTCCCGACTAGCGGTTACCAAGAGACCCAGTACTTC. It codes for CSVPTSGYQETQYF.

This clonotype was seen more than once but under ten times. This chain connects TRBV7-6 to TRBJ2-7; a possible D gene is TRBD1 (5 bases). The V gene lost 5 bases and the J gene lost 3 bases, with 14 bases spanning the gap. Germline loops: CDR1 SGHVS, CDR2 FNYEAQ. There are 14 residues in the CDR3. CDR3 coding DNA: TGTGCCAGCAGCAAAACCGAACAGGACTACGAGCAGTACTTC. Translated: CASSKTEQDYEQYF.

The V call is TRBV20-1, the J call TRBJ2-2; weak D call: TRBD2 (7 bases). The germline gives CDR1 DFQATT, CDR2 SNEGSKA (reference sequence). Trimming shortened V by 0 bases and J by 4 bases, and 9 bases separated the two germline ends. The CDR3 consists of 14 residues. The CDR3 loop is CSARDGGATGELFF. In DNA form, the CDR3 reads TGCAGTGCTAGAGATGGGGGGGCCACCGGGGAGCTGTTTTTT.

In its sample, this clonotype was seen a few times. The chain carries TRBV7-2 and TRBJ2-7, with TRBD2 identical over 9 bases. Germline V lookup: CDR1 SGHTA, CDR2 FQGNSA. The V and J ends lost 5 bases and 4 bases, in that order; junction bases with no gene match: 9. This CDR3 contains 15 residues. The chain's CDR3 is CASSPLGGRGYEQYF. CDR3 nucleotides: TGTGCCAGCAGCCCCCTCGGCGGGAGGGGTTACGAGCAGTACTTC.

The chain recombines TRBV24-1 with TRBJ2-1; 8 nucleotides align to TRBD2. Per germline, CDR1 KGHDR and CDR2 SFDVKD. The CDR3 spans 12 residues. The J segment lost 9 bases and the V segment lost 4 bases, leaving 1 base of the junction unmatched. DNA of the CDR3: TGTGCCACCAGTGAAGGGACTAGTGAGCAGTTCTTC. It specifies CATSEGTSEQFF.

At least ten counts were recorded for this clonotype. J is TRBJ1-1 and V is TRBV6-2 or TRBV6-3, with D perhaps TRBD1 (5 bases). V shed 7 bases and J shed 2 bases, with 11 bases lying between them. CDR1 MNHEY and CDR2 SVGEGT come from the germline V gene. The CDR3 is 13 residues long. This CDR3 is CASIGGENTEAFF. Written as DNA, the CDR3 is TGTGCCAGCATCGGGGGAGAAAACACTGAAGCTTTCTTT.

This clonotype was detected a few times. The rearrangement links TRBV9 to TRBJ2-7; D is unresolved. This CDR3 spans 14 amino acids. Germline lookup yields CDR1 SGDLS and CDR2 YYNGEE. Trimming shortened V by 0 bases and J by 2 bases, and 9 bases separated the two germline ends. CDR3 loop: CASSVDGETYEQYF. As DNA, the CDR3 is TGTGCCAGCAGCGTAGACGGCGAGACCTACGAGCAGTACTTC.

This clonotype was seen a few times. The chain has TRBV20-1 and TRBJ2-1; D gene ambiguous. Germline V gives CDR1 DFQATT, CDR2 SNEGSKA (reference sequence). The CDR3 totals 15 residues. Trimming stripped 4 bases from V and 0 bases from J, with 13 bases between. CDR3 nucleotides: TGCAGTGCTATGGACCCACGGAGCTCCTACAATGAGCAGTTCTTC. This codes for CSAMDPRSSYNEQFF.

The sample holds many counts of this clonotype. The chain couples TRBV20-1 to TRBJ2-4, with D perhaps matching TRBD1 (7 bases). The CDR3 totals 14 residues. V gave up 6 bases and J gave up 1 base, with 13 bases separating them. Germline lookup yields CDR1 DFQATT and CDR2 SNEGSKA (reference sequence). The DNA for the CDR3 is TGCAGTGCCCTCTCAGGGGGGGCCAAAAACATTCAGTACTTC. Its protein product is CSALSGGAKNIQYF.

The V call is TRBV29-1, the J call TRBJ1-6; 10 nucleotides match TRBD1. V dropped 6 bases and J dropped 10; count of bases not matched to a gene: 6. Germline CDR1 and CDR2: SQVTM and ANQGSEA. The CDR3 consists of 13 residues. CDR3 DNA sequence: TGCAGCGTGAAAGGGACAGGGGAATCACCCCTCCACTTT. It specifies CSVKGTGESPLHF. The full variable domain, with the rest looked up from reference TRBV29-1 and TRBJ1-6, is SAVISQKPSRDICQRGTSLTIQCQVDSQVTMMFWYRQQPGQSLTLIATANQGSEATYESGFVIDKFPISRPNLTFSTLTVSNMSPEDSSIYLCSVKGTGESPLHFGNGTRLTVT.

The J gene is TRBJ1-5, the V gene TRBV6-1, with a tentative D call TRBD1 (6 bases). The CDR3 is 14 residues long. The germline V gene encodes CDR1 MNHNS and CDR2 SASEGT. Trimming removed 6 bases at V and 9 bases at J, with 18 bases between. The CDR3 loop is CASRVPGAGWPQHF. The CDR3 region has the DNA TGTGCCAGCAGGGTTCCGGGGGCGGGTTGGCCCCAGCATTTT.